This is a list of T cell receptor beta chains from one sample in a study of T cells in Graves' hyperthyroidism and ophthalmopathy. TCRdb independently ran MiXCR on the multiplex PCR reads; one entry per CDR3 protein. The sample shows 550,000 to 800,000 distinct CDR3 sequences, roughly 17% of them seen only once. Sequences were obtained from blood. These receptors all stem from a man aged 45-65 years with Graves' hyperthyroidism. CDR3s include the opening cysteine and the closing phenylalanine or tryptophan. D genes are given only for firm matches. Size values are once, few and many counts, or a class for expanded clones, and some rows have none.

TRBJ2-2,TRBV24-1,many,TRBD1,CATSDGQGGYTGELFF,TGTGCCACCAGTGATGGACAGGGGGGCTACACCGGGGAGCTGTTTTTT
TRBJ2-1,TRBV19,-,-,CASSMESPYNEQFF,TGTGCCAGTAGTATGGAAAGCCCCTACAATGAGCAGTTCTTC
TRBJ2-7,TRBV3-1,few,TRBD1,CASSLIRDRGSYEQYF,TGTGCCAGCAGCCTCATCCGGGACAGGGGATCCTACGAGCAGTACTTC
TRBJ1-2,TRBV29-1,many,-,CSVGLGSSYGYTF,TGCAGCGTTGGCCTGGGAAGCAGCTATGGCTACACCTTC
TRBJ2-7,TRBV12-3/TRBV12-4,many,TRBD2,CASSLGLAGVIRGYEQYF,TGTGCCAGCAGTTTAGGACTAGCGGGAGTTATAAGGGGCTACGAGCAGTACTTC
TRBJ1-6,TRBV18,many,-,CASSPTGLYNSPLHF,TGTGCCAGCTCCCCTACGGGACTGTATAATTCACCCCTCCACTTT
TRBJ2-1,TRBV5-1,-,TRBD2,CASKPGLAEYNEQFF,TGCGCCAGCAAGCCGGGACTAGCGGAATACAATGAGCAGTTCTTC
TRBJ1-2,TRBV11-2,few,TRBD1,CASSQDPTGFGYTF,TGTGCCAGCAGCCAGGACCCGACAGGGTTTGGCTACACCTTC
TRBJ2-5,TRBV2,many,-,CASYRETQYF,TGTGCCAGTTACAGAGAGACCCAGTACTTC
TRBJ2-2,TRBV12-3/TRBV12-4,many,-,CASSSPAFNTGELFF,TGTGCCAGCAGTTCGCCGGCTTTTAACACCGGGGAGCTGTTTTTT
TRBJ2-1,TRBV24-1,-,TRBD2,CATSDFRPGTSGIYNEQFF,TGTGCCACCAGTGATTTCCGACCCGGGACTAGCGGGATCTACAATGAGCAGTTCTTC
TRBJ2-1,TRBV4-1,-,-,CASSQPFTSGRDEQFF,TGCGCCAGCAGCCAACCGTTTACTTCGGGTCGGGATGAGCAGTTCTTC
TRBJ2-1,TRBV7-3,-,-,CASSSRQDTEQFF,TGTGCCAGCAGCTCCAGACAGGATACCGAGCAGTTCTTC
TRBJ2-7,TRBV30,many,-,CAWSVLGELYEQYF,TGTGCCTGGAGTGTACTCGGGGAACTCTACGAGCAGTACTTC
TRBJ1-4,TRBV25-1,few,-,CASSEQGLANEKLFF,TGTGCCAGCAGTGAACAGGGGCTTGCTAATGAAAAACTGTTTTTT
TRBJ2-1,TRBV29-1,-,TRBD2,CVVLAGVEQFF,TGCGTAGTCCTAGCGGGAGTTGAGCAGTTCTTC
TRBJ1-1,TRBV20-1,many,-,CSAARGRNTEAFF,TGCAGTGCCGCCAGGGGCCGGAACACTGAAGCTTTCTTT
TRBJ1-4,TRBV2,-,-,CASSVWGEEKLFF,TGTGCCAGCAGTGTGTGGGGGGAAGAAAAACTGTTTTTT
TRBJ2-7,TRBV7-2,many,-,CASSLELVVHEQYF,TGTGCCAGCAGCTTAGAACTAGTGGTGCACGAGCAGTACTTC
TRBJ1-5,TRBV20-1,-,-,CSAREFRGGNQPQHF,TGCAGTGCTAGAGAGTTCAGGGGTGGCAATCAGCCCCAGCATTTT
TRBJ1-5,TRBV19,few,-,CASSWDDRGNQPQHF,TGTGCCAGTAGCTGGGACGATCGGGGCAATCAGCCCCAGCATTTT
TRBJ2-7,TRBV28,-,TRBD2,CASIRLAGNSYERYF,TGTGCCAGCATCCGGCTAGCGGGGAATTCATACGAGCGGTACTTC
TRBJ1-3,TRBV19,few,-,CASSDPGGSSGNTIYF,TGTGCCAGTAGCGACCCAGGTGGCAGCTCTGGAAACACCATATATTTT
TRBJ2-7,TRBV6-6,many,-,CASSYAEDSYEQYF,TGTGCCAGCAGTTACGCGGAAGACTCCTACGAGCAGTACTTC
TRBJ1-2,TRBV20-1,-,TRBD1,CSARDILRDRRIYGYTF,TGCAGTGCTAGAGATATTCTCCGGGACAGACGGATCTATGGCTACACCTTC
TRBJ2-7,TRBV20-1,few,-,CSARDPGGEQYF,TGCAGTGCTAGAGACCCAGGCGGGGAGCAGTACTTC
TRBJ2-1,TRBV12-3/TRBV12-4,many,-,CASSSPTYNEQFF,TGTGCCAGCAGCTCCCCTACCTACAATGAGCAGTTCTTC
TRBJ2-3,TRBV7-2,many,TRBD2,CASSELAGGWTDTQYF,TGTGCCAGCAGCGAACTAGCGGGAGGGTGGACAGATACGCAGTATTTT
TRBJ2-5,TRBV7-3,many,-,CASSTSGGRETQYF,TGTGCCAGCAGCACCTCAGGGGGGCGAGAGACCCAGTACTTC
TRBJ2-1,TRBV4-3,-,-,CASSQDLGSGDNEQFF,TGCGCCAGCAGCCAAGATCTTGGTAGCGGCGACAATGAGCAGTTCTTC
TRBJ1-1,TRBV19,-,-,CASTPGDANTEAFF,TGTGCCAGTACCCCAGGGGATGCCAACACTGAAGCTTTCTTT
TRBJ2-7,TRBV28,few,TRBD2,CASSSTSATYEQYF,TGTGCCAGCAGTTCGACTAGCGCAACCTACGAGCAGTACTTC
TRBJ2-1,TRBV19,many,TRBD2,CASSRPGTSGYNEQFF,TGTGCCAGTAGTCGCCCGGGGACTAGTGGTTACAATGAGCAGTTCTTC
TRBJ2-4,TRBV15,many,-,CATSRDTSGLGKNIQYF,TGTGCCACCAGCAGAGATACATCCGGGCTAGGCAAAAACATTCAGTACTTC
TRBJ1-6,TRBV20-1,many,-,CSAREYGLYSPLHF,TGCAGTGCTAGAGAATACGGGCTTTATTCACCCCTCCACTTT
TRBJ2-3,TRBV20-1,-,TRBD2,CSGLAGVVNTQYF,TGCAGCGGCCTAGCGGGAGTCGTAAATACGCAGTATTTT
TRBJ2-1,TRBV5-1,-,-,CASSLSGVREKVEQFF,TGCGCCAGCAGCTTGTCAGGGGTACGGGAGAAGGTTGAGCAGTTCTTC
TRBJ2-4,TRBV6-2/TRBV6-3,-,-,CASSLRDSKNIQYF,TGTGCCAGCAGTCTCCGGGACTCCAAAAACATTCAGTACTTC
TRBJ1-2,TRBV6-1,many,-,CASSEGSYYGYTF,TGTGCCAGCAGTGAAGGCAGTTACTATGGCTACACCTTC
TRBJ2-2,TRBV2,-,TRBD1,CASSQGALSTGELFF,TGTGCCAGCTCGCAGGGGGCGCTTAGCACCGGGGAGCTGTTTTTT
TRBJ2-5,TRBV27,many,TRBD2,CASSPPTSGRVETQYF,TGTGCCAGCAGTCCCCCGACTAGCGGGAGGGTAGAGACCCAGTACTTC
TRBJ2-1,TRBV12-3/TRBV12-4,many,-,CASIDNHNEQFF,TGTGCCAGCATTGACAACCACAATGAGCAGTTCTTC
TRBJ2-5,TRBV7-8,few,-,CASSRVDAETQYF,TGTGCCAGCAGCCGTGTGGACGCAGAGACCCAGTACTTC
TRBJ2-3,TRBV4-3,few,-,CASSQGITDTQYF,TGCGCCAGCAGCCAAGGTATCACAGATACGCAGTATTTT
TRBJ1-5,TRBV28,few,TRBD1,CASSFRSGTGGALGNQPQHF,TGTGCCAGCAGTTTCCGCTCCGGGACAGGGGGCGCATTAGGCAATCAGCCCCAGCATTTT
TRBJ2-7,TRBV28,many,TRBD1,CASSTHRGRSYEQYF,TGTGCCAGCAGTACTCACAGGGGGCGATCCTACGAGCAGTACTTC
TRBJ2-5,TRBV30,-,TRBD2,CAWSRRGGQETQYF,TGTGCCTGGAGCCGCCGGGGGGGCCAAGAGACCCAGTACTTC
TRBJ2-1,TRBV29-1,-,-,CSVEDGHEQFF,TGCAGCGTTGAAGATGGACATGAGCAGTTCTTC
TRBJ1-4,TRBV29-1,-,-,CSVQLRRGEKLFF,TGCAGCGTTCAACTTCGGAGAGGCGAAAAACTGTTTTTT
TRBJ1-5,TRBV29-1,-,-,CSAETGRGQPQHF,TGCAGCGCTGAAACAGGGAGGGGTCAGCCCCAGCATTTT
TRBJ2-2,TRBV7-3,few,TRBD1,CASSSFRGKEVGELFF,TGTGCCAGCAGCTCATTCAGGGGGAAGGAGGTCGGGGAGCTGTTTTTT
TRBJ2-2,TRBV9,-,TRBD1,CASSVGDRVNTGELFF,TGTGCCAGCAGCGTAGGGGACAGGGTGAACACCGGGGAGCTGTTTTTT
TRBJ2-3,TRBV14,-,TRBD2,CASSQRGLAGAENTQYF,TGTGCCAGCAGCCAAAGAGGGCTAGCGGGAGCCGAGAATACGCAGTATTTT
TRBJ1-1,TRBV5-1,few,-,CASSLEAAGTEAFF,TGCGCCAGCAGCTTGGAGGCCGCGGGGACTGAAGCTTTCTTT
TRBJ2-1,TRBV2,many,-,CASNFLNEQFF,TGTGCCAGCAATTTCTTAAATGAGCAGTTCTTC
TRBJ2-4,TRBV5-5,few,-,CASSLGQTGTIQYF,TGTGCCAGCAGCTTGGGGCAGACAGGCACCATTCAGTACTTC
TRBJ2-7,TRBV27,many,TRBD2,CASSLRLAGFYEQYF,TGTGCCAGCAGCCTCCGACTAGCGGGATTCTACGAGCAGTACTTC
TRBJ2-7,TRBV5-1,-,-,CASSSEGAPYEQYF,TGCGCCAGCAGCAGCGAAGGGGCCCCCTACGAGCAGTACTTC